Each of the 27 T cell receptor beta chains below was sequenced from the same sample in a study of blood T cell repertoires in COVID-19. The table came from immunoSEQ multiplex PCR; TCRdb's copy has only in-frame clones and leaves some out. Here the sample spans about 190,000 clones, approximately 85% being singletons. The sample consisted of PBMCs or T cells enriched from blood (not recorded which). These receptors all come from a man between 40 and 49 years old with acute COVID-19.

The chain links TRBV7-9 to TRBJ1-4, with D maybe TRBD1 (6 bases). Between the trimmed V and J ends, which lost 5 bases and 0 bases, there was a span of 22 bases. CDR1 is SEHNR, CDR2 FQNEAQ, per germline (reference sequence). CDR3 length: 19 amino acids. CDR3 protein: CASSARTGTLAATNEKLFF. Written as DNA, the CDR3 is TGTGCCAGCAGCGCGAGAACCGGGACATTGGCTGCAACTAATGAAAAACTGTTTTTT.

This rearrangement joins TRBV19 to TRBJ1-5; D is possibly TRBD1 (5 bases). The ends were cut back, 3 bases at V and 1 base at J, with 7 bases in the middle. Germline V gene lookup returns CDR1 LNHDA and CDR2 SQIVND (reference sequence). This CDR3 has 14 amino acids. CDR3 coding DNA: TGTGCCAGTAGTATTCGACAGAGCAATCAGCCCCAGCATTTT. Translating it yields CASSIRQSNQPQHF.

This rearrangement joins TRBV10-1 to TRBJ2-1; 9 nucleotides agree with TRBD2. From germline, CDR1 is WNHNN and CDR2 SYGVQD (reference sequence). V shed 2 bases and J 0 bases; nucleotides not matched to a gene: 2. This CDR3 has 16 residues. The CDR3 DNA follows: TGCGCCAGCAGTGAGGGACTAGCGCCCTCCTACAATGAGCAGTTCTTC. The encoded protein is CASSEGLAPSYNEQFF.

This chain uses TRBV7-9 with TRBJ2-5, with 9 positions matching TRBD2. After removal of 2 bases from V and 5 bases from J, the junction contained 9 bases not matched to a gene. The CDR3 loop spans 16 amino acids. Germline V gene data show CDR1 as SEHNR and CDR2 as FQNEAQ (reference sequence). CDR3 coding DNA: TGTGCCAGCAGCTTATTCAGCGGGGGGCGCAGCGAGACCCAGTACTTC. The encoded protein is CASSLFSGGRSETQYF.

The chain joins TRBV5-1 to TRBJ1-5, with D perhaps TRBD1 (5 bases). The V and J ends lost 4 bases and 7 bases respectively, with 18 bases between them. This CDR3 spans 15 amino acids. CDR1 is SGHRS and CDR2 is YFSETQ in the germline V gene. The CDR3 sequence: CASSLGDGGRQPQHF. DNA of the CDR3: TGCGCCAGCAGCCTAGGGGACGGAGGGAGACAGCCCCAGCATTTT.

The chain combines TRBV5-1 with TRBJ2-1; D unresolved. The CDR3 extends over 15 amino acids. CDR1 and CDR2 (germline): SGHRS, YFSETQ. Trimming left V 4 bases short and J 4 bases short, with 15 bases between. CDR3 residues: CASSMSGSQYNEQFF. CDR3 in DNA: TGCGCCAGCAGCATGTCCGGATCACAGTACAATGAGCAGTTCTTC.

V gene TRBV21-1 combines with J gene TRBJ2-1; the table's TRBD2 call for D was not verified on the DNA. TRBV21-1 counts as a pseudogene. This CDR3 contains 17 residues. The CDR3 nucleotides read TGTGCCAGCAGCAAAGACAGCGGATTGAGCTCCTACAATGAGCAGTTCTTC. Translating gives CASSKDSGLSSYNEQFF.

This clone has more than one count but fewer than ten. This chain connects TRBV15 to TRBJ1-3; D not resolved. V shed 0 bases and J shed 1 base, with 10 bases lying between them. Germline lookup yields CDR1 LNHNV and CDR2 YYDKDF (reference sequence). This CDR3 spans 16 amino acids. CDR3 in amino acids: CATSRDLPGSGNTIYF. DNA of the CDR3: TGTGCCACCAGCAGAGATCTTCCCGGGTCTGGAAACACCATATATTTT.

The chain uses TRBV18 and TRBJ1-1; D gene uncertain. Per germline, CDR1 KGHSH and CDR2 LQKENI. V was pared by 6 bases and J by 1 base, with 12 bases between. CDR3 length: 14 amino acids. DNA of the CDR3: TGTGCCAGCTCCGACCAAGGAGGGAACACTGAAGCTTTCTTT. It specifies CASSDQGGNTEAFF.

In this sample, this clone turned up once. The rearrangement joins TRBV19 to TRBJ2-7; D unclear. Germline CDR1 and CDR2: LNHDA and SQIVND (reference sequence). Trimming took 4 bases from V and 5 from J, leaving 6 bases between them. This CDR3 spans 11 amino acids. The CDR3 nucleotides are TGTGCCAGTAGTAACACAGACGAGCAGTACTTC. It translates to CASSNTDEQYF.

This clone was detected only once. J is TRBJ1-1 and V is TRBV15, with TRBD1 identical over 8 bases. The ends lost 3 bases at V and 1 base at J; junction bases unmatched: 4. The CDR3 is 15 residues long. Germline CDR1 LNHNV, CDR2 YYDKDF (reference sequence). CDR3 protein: CATSRAGTGNTEAFF. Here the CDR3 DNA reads TGTGCCACCAGCAGGGCCGGGACAGGGAACACTGAAGCTTTCTTT. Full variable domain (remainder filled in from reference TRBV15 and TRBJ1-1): DAMVIQNPRYQVTQFGKPVTLSCSQTLNHNVMYWYQQKSSQAPKLLFHYYDKDFNNEADTPDNFQSRRPNTSFCFLDIRSPGLGDTAMYLCATSRAGTGNTEAFFGQGTRLTVV.

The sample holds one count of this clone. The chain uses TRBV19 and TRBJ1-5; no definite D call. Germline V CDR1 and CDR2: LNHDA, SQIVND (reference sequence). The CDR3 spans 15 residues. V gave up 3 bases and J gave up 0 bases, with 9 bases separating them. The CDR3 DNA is TGTGCCAGTAGTATTAAAGCATATAGCAATCAGCCCCAGCATTTT. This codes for CASSIKAYSNQPQHF.

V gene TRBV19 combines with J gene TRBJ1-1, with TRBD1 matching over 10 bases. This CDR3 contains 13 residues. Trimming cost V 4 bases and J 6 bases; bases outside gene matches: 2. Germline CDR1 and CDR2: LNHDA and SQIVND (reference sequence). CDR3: CASSRTGGPEAFF. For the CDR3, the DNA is TGTGCCAGTAGTAGGACAGGGGGGCCTGAAGCTTTCTTT. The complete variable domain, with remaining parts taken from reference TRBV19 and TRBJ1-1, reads DGGITQSPKYLFRKEGQNVTLSCEQNLNHDAMYWYRQDPGQGLRLIYYSQIVNDFQKGDIAEGYSVSREKKESFPLTVTSAQKNPTAFYLCASSRTGGPEAFFGQGTRLTVV.

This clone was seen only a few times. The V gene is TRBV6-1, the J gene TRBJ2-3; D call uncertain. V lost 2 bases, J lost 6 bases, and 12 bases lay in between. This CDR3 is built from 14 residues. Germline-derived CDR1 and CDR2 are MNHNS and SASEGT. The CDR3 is CASSESAEFDTQYF. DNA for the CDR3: TGTGCCAGCAGTGAAAGTGCAGAATTTGATACGCAGTATTTT.

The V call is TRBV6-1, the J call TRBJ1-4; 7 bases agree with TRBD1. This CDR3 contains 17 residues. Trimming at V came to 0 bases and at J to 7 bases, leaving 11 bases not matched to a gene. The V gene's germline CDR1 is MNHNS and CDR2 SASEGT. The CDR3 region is CASSEALRRGLREKLFF. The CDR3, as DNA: TGTGCCAGCAGTGAAGCGCTTCGTAGGGGGCTTCGTGAAAAACTGTTTTTT.

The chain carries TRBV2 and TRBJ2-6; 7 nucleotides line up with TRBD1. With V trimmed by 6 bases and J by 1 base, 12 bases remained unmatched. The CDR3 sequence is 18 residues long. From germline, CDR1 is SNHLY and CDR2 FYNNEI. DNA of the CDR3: TGTGCCAGCAGGCCCCCCCGGGACAGCAAGTCTGGGGCCAACGTCCTGACTTTC. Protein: CASRPPRDSKSGANVLTF.

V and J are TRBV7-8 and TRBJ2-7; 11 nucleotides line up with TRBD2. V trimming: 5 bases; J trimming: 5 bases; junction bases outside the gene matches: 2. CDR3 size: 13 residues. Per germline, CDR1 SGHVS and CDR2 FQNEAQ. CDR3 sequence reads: CASSEGLADEQYF. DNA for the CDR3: TGTGCCAGCAGCGAGGGACTAGCGGACGAGCAGTACTTC.

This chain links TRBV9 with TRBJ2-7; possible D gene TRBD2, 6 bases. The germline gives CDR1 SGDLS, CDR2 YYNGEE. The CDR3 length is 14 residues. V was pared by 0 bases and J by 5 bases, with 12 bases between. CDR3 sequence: CASSVDGRMNEQYF. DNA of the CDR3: TGTGCCAGCAGCGTAGACGGGAGAATGAACGAGCAGTACTTC.

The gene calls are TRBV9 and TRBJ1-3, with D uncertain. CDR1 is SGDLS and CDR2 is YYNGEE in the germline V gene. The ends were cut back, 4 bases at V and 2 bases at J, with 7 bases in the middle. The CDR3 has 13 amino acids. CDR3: CASSLLTGNTIYF. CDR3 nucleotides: TGTGCCAGCAGCCTTTTAACTGGAAACACCATATATTTT.

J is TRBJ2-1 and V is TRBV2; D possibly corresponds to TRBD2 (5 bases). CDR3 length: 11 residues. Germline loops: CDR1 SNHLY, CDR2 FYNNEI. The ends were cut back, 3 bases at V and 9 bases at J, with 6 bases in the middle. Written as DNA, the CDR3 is TGTGCCAGCAGTGAGAGGGTTGAGCAGTTCTTC. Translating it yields CASSERVEQFF.

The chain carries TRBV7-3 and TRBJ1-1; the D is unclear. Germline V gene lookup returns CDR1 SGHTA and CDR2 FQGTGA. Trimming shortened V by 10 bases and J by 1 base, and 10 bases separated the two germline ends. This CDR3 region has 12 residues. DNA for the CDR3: TGTGCCATGAAGACACCGAACACTGAAGCTTTCTTT. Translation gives CAMKTPNTEAFF. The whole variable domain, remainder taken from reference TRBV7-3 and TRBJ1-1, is GAGVSQTPSNKVTEKGKYVELRCDPISGHTALYWYRQSLGQGPEFLIYFQGTGAADDSGLPNDRFFAVRPEGSVSTLKIQRTERGDSAVYLCAMKTPNTEAFFGQGTRLTVV.

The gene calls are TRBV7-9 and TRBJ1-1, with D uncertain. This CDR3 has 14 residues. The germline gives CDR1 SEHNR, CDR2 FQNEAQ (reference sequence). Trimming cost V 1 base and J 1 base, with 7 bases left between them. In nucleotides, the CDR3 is TGTGCCAGCAGCTTAGGTCCAGAGAACACTGAAGCTTTCTTT. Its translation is CASSLGPENTEAFF.

The CDR3 spells CASRSGPMNTEAFF. The CDR3 DNA is TGTGCCAGCAGAAGCGGACCCATGAACACTGAAGCTTTCTTT. V and J are TRBV5-4 and TRBJ1-1, with D hard to call. This CDR3 has 14 residues. With 5 bases removed from V and 0 bases from J, the gap between germline ends came to 11 bases. Germline CDR1 and CDR2: SGHNT and YYREEE (reference sequence).

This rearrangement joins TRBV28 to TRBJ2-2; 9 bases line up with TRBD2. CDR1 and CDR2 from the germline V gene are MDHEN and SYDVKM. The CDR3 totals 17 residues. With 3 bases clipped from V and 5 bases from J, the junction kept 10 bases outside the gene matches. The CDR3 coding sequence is TGTGCCAGCAGTTTTTATGGCGGGAGGGCAAGAACCGGGGAGCTGTTTTTT. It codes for CASSFYGGRARTGELFF.

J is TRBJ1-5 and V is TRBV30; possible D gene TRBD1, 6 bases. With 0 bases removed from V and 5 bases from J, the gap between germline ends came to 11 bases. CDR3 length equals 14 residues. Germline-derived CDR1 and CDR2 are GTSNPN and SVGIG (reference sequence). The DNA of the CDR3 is TGTGCCTGGAGTGTACAGGGTTGGGATCAGCCCCAGCATTTT. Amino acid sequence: CAWSVQGWDQPQHF.

As DNA, the CDR3 is TGTGCCAGCGGCCTCCTCCCTATAGGACAGGGAAATGAAAAACTGTTTTTT. Protein sequence: CASGLLPIGQGNEKLFF. The chain carries TRBV5-5 and TRBJ1-4; 8 positions match TRBD1. The ends lost 7 bases at V and 5 bases at J; junction bases unmatched: 16. The CDR3 consists of 17 residues. Per the germline V gene, CDR1 is SGHKS and CDR2 is YYEKEE (reference sequence).

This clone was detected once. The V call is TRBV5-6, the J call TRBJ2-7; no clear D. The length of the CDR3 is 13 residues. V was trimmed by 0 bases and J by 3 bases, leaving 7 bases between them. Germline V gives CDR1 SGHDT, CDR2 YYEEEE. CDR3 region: CASSLVPRYEQYF. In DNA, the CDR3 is TGTGCCAGCAGCTTGGTCCCTCGCTACGAGCAGTACTTC.